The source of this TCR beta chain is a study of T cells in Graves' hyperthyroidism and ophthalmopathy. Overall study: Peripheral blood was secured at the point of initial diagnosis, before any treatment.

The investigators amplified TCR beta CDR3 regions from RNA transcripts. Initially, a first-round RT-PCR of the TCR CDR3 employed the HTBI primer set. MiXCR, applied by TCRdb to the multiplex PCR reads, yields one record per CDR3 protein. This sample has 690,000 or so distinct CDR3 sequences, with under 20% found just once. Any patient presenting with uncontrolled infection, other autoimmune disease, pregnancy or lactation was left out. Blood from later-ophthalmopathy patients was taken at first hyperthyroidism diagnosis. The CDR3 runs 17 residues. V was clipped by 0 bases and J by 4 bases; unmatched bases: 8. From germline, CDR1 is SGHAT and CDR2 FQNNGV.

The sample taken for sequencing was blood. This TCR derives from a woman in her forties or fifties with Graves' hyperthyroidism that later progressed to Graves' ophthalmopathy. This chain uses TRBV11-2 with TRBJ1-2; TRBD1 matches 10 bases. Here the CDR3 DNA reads TGTGCCAGCAGCTTAGAATCGACAGGGGGCGGTTTCTATGGCTACACCTTC. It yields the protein CASSLESTGGGFYGYTF.